This TCR beta chain stems from a study of shared clonotypes between healthy human individuals. Study outcomes and limitations: Donor scarcity curtailed the genetic and exposure-history diversity represented herein.

The assay was immunoSEQ multiplex PCR, and TCRdb's table has in-frame clones only and misses some. The sample shows around 500,000 clones, less than 80% of them seen only once. Of note for this clone: The antigen remains undetermined. The same CDR3 also results from other DNA sequences found in this sample.

This CDR3 is 14 amino acids long. V gave up 0 bases and J gave up 7 bases, with 10 bases separating them. Germline V gene lookup returns CDR1 SGHAT and CDR2 FQNNGV. The sample taken for sequencing was PBMCs. This receptor was identified in a woman between 35 and 50 years old in good health. Some clones in this sample may be carry-over from other donors' samples. V usage is TRBV11-2 and J usage is TRBJ1-5; D is perhaps TRBD1 (5 bases). The DNA for the CDR3 is TGTGCCAGCAGCTTAGATCGGGGCTCCCAGCCCCAGCATTTT. Translating gives CASSLDRGSQPQHF.